This T cell receptor beta chain was profiled in a study of T cell clonotyping in hematopoietic cell transplantation. Study findings and constraints: At the given depth, recipient repertoires were over 95% de novo clonotypes. Cells were unsorted, so CD4 and CD8 contributions were not separated. Broader posttransplant TCR repertoire diversity was predicted by graft donor and pretransplant recipient Inverse Simpson Index values.

Recipients were bled about 28 days pretransplant and at posttransplant days 30, 100, 180. Germline V lookup: CDR1 MNHEY, CDR2 SVGAGI. Trimming left V 10 bases short and J 0 bases short, with 13 bases between. The CDR3 totals 14 residues. This table comes from immunoSEQ multiplex PCR, and its TCRdb copy is limited to in-frame clones, with some not included. The repertoire holds 9,500 to 12,000 clones, with around nine tenths as singletons. Worth noting for this clone: Its antigen is not identified.

The sequence was collected from a male patient aged 55 to 70 who had an allogeneic stem cell transplant from an unrelated donor, so the T cells may come from the graft donor. Some clones in this sample may be carry-over from other donors' samples. This specimen was PBMCs, taken 180 days after allogeneic stem cell transplant. The V and J genes are TRBV6-5 and TRBJ2-1; weak D call: TRBD2 (5 bases). The chain's CDR3 is CATLGRSSYNEQFF. CDR3 DNA sequence: TGTGCCACACTAGGTCGAAGCTCCTACAATGAGCAGTTCTTC.